One sample yielded the 29 T cell receptor beta chains listed below, sequenced in a study of cytomegalovirus exposure and HLA in healthy donors. Primers for the PCR totalled 60 Vbeta and 13 Jbeta. Assay: immunoSEQ multiplex PCR; the TCRdb copy retains only in-frame clones and omits some. This sample carries about 82,000 clones, with around 1.1% going to the ten biggest clones. The sample comprised PBMCs. These receptors were taken from a woman younger than 45 in good health and CMV-seronegative.

The chain links TRBV20-1 to TRBJ2-1, with a weak D call TRBD1 (6 bases). V gave up 5 bases and J gave up 5 bases, with 7 bases separating them. CDR1 is DFQATT, CDR2 SNEGSKA, per germline (reference sequence). This CDR3 is 11 amino acids long. CDR3 residues: CSAGTNNEQFF. DNA of the CDR3: TGCAGTGCTGGGACAAACAATGAGCAGTTCTTC.

This rearrangement joins TRBV29-1 to TRBJ2-2; D unclear. The CDR3 is made up of 12 amino acids. Per the germline V gene, CDR1 is SQVTM and CDR2 is ANQGSEA. V lost 5 bases and J 1 base, leaving 5 bases between the germline ends. For the CDR3, the DNA is TGCAGCGTTCGACAGAACACCGGGGAGCTGTTTTTT. Translation: CSVRQNTGELFF.

The chain carries TRBV29-1 and TRBJ2-1, with TRBD2 identical over 8 bases. The CDR3 spans 12 residues. Germline V gene lookup returns CDR1 SQVTM and CDR2 ANQGSEA. V dropped 7 bases and J dropped 6; count of bases not matched to a gene: 5. The CDR3 protein is CSGGGNSNEQFF. For the CDR3, the DNA is TGCAGCGGCGGGGGGAACAGCAATGAGCAGTTCTTC.

The V and J genes are TRBV29-1 and TRBJ2-5; 10 bases fit TRBD2. Trimming removed 6 bases from V and 5 bases from J; junction bases left unmatched: 3. CDR1 is SQVTM and CDR2 is ANQGSEA in the germline V gene. This CDR3 spans 12 amino acids. CDR3 bases: TGCAGCGTCGTAGCGGGAGGTGAGACCCAGTACTTC. Translating it yields CSVVAGGETQYF.

The chain uses TRBV2 and TRBJ1-1; D remains unclear. V lost 6 bases and J 1 base, leaving 9 bases between the germline ends. This CDR3 has 13 residues. The germline V gene encodes CDR1 SNHLY and CDR2 FYNNEI. CDR3 sequence reads: CASRTHQNTEAFF. The CDR3 nucleotides read TGTGCCAGCAGGACACATCAGAACACTGAAGCTTTCTTT. Filled out from reference TRBV2 and TRBJ1-1, the complete variable domain reads EPEVTQTPSHQVTQMGQEVILRCVPISNHLYFYWYRQILGQKVEFLVSFYNNEISEKSEIFDDQFSVERPDGSNFTLKIRSTKLEDSAMYFCASRTHQNTEAFFGQGTRLTVV.

The rearrangement joins TRBV16 to TRBJ1-2, with D tentatively TRBD1 (5 bases). Per the germline V gene, CDR1 is KGHSY and CDR2 is FQNENV. The CDR3 is 15 residues long. V was clipped by 4 bases and J by 4 bases, with 16 bases between them. Here the CDR3 DNA reads TGTGCCAGCAGCCCTTCCGCGGAGGGACGCTATGGCTACACCTTC. It yields the protein CASSPSAEGRYGYTF.

The chain recombines TRBV4-1 with TRBJ2-2, with 7 bases aligning to TRBD1. V lost 5 bases, J lost 6 bases, and 6 bases stayed unmatched. Germline V gene lookup returns CDR1 MGHRA and CDR2 YSYEKL. CDR3 length: 14 residues. The CDR3 sequence: CASSFDRVAGELFF. In nucleotides, the CDR3 is TGCGCCAGCAGCTTCGACAGGGTTGCCGGGGAGCTGTTTTTT.

The chain recombines TRBV5-1 with TRBJ2-3; 8 bases match TRBD2. After removal of 0 bases from V and 2 bases from J, the junction contained 5 bases not matched to a gene. This CDR3 contains 16 residues. The germline gives CDR1 SGHRS, CDR2 YFSETQ. CDR3 coding DNA: TGCGCCAGCAGCTTGGTGTCGGGGGGGATCACAGATACGCAGTATTTT. Its protein product is CASSLVSGGITDTQYF. Full variable domain (rest looked up from reference TRBV5-1 and TRBJ2-3): KAGVTQTPRYLIKTRGQQVTLSCSPISGHRSVSWYQQTPGQGLQFLFEYFSETQRNKGNFPGRFSGRQFSNSRSEMNVSTLELGDSALYLCASSLVSGGITDTQYFGPGTRLTVL.

The chain combines TRBV7-2 with TRBJ2-7; 13 bases agree with TRBD2. The V gene end was trimmed by 1 base and the J gene end by 5 bases; junction bases not matched to a gene: 5. Germline CDR1 SGHTA, CDR2 FQGNSA. There are 16 residues in the CDR3. The CDR3 region is CASSLGGLAGWDEQYF. The DNA of the CDR3 is TGTGCCAGCAGCTTAGGGGGACTAGCGGGATGGGACGAGCAGTACTTC.

The V gene is TRBV7-7, the J gene TRBJ2-1; 13 positions match TRBD2. Germline-derived CDR1 and CDR2 are SSHAT and FNYEAQ (reference sequence). V was pared by 5 bases and J by 7 bases, with 8 bases of the junction left unmatched. The CDR3 covers 16 residues. The CDR3 reads CASSVGLAGAGNEQFF. CDR3 in DNA: TGTGCCAGCAGCGTCGGACTAGCGGGAGCTGGAAATGAGCAGTTCTTC.

The J gene is TRBJ2-3, the V gene TRBV5-1, with D possibly TRBD1 on 6 matching bases. Germline V gene lookup returns CDR1 SGHRS and CDR2 YFSETQ. The V end was cut by 4 bases, the J end by 1 base, with 13 bases between. CDR3 size: 15 residues. The CDR3 region has the DNA TGCGCCAGCAGCAGTACAGGGAGCCGCACAGATACGCAGTATTTT. Translated: CASSSTGSRTDTQYF. The variable domain in full, with the rest retrieved from reference TRBV5-1 and TRBJ2-3, is KAGVTQTPRYLIKTRGQQVTLSCSPISGHRSVSWYQQTPGQGLQFLFEYFSETQRNKGNFPGRFSGRQFSNSRSEMNVSTLELGDSALYLCASSSTGSRTDTQYFGPGTRLTVL.

This rearrangement joins TRBV5-1 to TRBJ2-1; 8 bases align to TRBD1. The CDR3 is 14 residues long. Trimming cost V 3 bases and J 11 bases; bases outside gene matches: 10. Germline lookup yields CDR1 SGHRS and CDR2 YFSETQ. The CDR3 region is CASSSGQASMKQFF. CDR3 nucleotide sequence: TGCGCCAGCAGCTCGGGACAGGCGTCAATGAAGCAGTTCTTC.

The chain combines TRBV6-6 with TRBJ2-1, with 8 bases fitting TRBD2. After removal of 4 bases from V and 0 bases from J, the junction contained 2 bases not matched to a gene. CDR1 and CDR2 (germline): MNHNY, SVGAGI (reference sequence). This CDR3 contains 15 residues. The CDR3 DNA sequence: TGTGCCAGCAGTTCCGGGACTAGCTCCTACAATGAGCAGTTCTTC. Encoded protein: CASSSGTSSYNEQFF.

The chain joins TRBV29-1 to TRBJ2-1; 8 positions match TRBD2. The CDR3 extends over 14 amino acids. From germline, CDR1 is SQVTM and CDR2 ANQGSEA. J gave up 10 bases and V 0 bases, and 8 bases lay outside the gene matches. CDR3 amino acids: CSVEEFAGGGEQFF. CDR3 nucleotides: TGCAGCGTTGAAGAGTTCGCGGGAGGAGGGGAGCAGTTCTTC.

The gene calls are TRBV7-8 and TRBJ1-1, with 7 bases identical to TRBD1. Germline V gene data show CDR1 as SGHVS and CDR2 as FQNEAQ. The CDR3 contains 16 residues. V was clipped by 3 bases and J by 2 bases; unmatched bases: 9. CDR3 nucleotides: TGTGCCAGCAGCTTGAAAGGGGGCAGAGTAAACACTGAAGCTTTCTTT. Amino acids: CASSLKGGRVNTEAFF.

This chain joins TRBV5-1 and TRBJ2-5; D gene uncertain. Trimming left V 1 base short and J 3 bases short, with 10 bases between. This CDR3 spans 14 amino acids. The germline V gene has CDR1 SGHRS and CDR2 YFSETQ. CDR3 DNA: TGCGCCAGCAGCTTGCTAGGCCTAAAAGAGACCCAGTACTTC. Translated: CASSLLGLKETQYF.

This rearrangement joins TRBV6-5 to TRBJ1-5; 8 nucleotides align to TRBD1. The V gene's germline CDR1 is MNHEY and CDR2 SVGAGI. After removal of 2 bases from V and 9 bases from J, the junction contained 3 bases not matched to a gene. The CDR3 is 13 amino acids. The CDR3 reads CASSYGQGGPQHF. CDR3 nucleotide sequence: TGTGCCAGCAGTTACGGACAGGGAGGGCCCCAGCATTTT.

The chain joins TRBV2 to TRBJ1-1, with D uncertain. Trimming took 5 bases from V and 8 from J, leaving 15 bases between them. In germline, CDR1 is SNHLY, CDR2 FYNNEI. This CDR3 spans 13 amino acids. The CDR3 coding sequence is TGTGCCAGCAGTCCCCGTGAGGTTATCGAAGCTTTCTTT. Translated, it gives CASSPREVIEAFF.

The rearrangement joins TRBV7-9 to TRBJ2-5; weak D call: TRBD2 (5 bases). V lost 1 base and J 2 bases, leaving 11 bases between the germline ends. Looked up from germline, CDR1 is SEHNR and CDR2 is FQNEAQ (reference sequence). CDR3 size: 15 residues. CDR3 loop: CASSLVELGQETQYF. The DNA of the CDR3 is TGTGCCAGCAGCTTAGTGGAACTAGGGCAAGAGACCCAGTACTTC.

The chain carries TRBV5-1 and TRBJ2-7; 12 bases map to TRBD2. The germline V gene has CDR1 SGHRS and CDR2 YFSETQ. With 5 bases clipped from V and 1 base from J, the junction kept 10 bases outside the gene matches. The CDR3 covers 17 residues. The CDR3 nucleotides read TGCGCCAGCAGTACCGGGACTAGCGGGCTATTATCCTACGAGCAGTACTTC. It is translated as CASSTGTSGLLSYEQYF.

The rearrangement joins TRBV14 to TRBJ2-7; weak D call: TRBD1 (5 bases). The CDR3 spans 13 residues. V lost 0 bases to trimming and J lost 8 bases, with 11 bases between them. The germline V gene has CDR1 SGHDN and CDR2 FVKESK. CDR3 residues: CASSQEGAFQQYF. Written as DNA, the CDR3 is TGTGCCAGCAGCCAAGAAGGGGCATTCCAGCAGTACTTC.

V is TRBV4-1 and J is TRBJ1-5; no reliable D call. The CDR3 loop spans 13 amino acids. Per the germline V gene, CDR1 is MGHRA and CDR2 is YSYEKL. V was shortened by 4 bases and J by 6 bases, with 10 bases between the two germline ends. For the CDR3, the DNA is TGCGCCAGCAGCCCCACGGGATTTCAGCCCCAGCATTTT. It encodes CASSPTGFQPQHF.

This rearrangement joins TRBV29-1 to TRBJ2-5, with 10 bases aligning to TRBD2. The CDR3 has 14 residues. V lost 4 bases to trimming and J lost 10 bases; unmatched junction nucleotides: 12. Per the germline V gene, CDR1 is SQVTM and CDR2 is ANQGSEA. CDR3 nucleotides: TGCAGCGTTGTCAGAGCGGGAGGGCCCCGAGACCAGTACTTC. Encoded protein: CSVVRAGGPRDQYF.

The chain uses TRBV6-6 and TRBJ2-1; D unclear. Germline CDR1 and CDR2: MNHNY and SVGAGI (reference sequence). Trimming removed 2 bases from V and 0 bases from J, with 11 bases in between. The CDR3 contains 16 residues. DNA of the CDR3: TGTGCCAGCAGTTACGCCGGGTCGAGCTCCTACAATGAGCAGTTCTTC. It codes for CASSYAGSSSYNEQFF.

The chain employs TRBV2 and TRBJ1-4; D possibly corresponds to TRBD1 (5 bases). This CDR3 has 13 amino acids. Deletions cut 8 bases from V and 7 bases from J, with 14 bases between. From germline, CDR1 is SNHLY and CDR2 FYNNEI. CDR3 region: CASVGVQGEKLFF. In DNA form, the CDR3 reads TGTGCCAGCGTAGGGGTTCAAGGTGAAAAACTGTTTTTT.

The chain's CDR3 is CASSPLDSRRETQYF. CDR3 nucleotide sequence: TGTGCCAGCAGTCCCCTGGACAGCCGCCGAGAGACCCAGTACTTC. The rearrangement joins TRBV27 to TRBJ2-5; possible D gene TRBD1, 6 bases. This CDR3 is built from 15 residues. Trimming pared 5 bases from V and 4 bases from J, leaving 17 bases between. Per germline, CDR1 MNHEY and CDR2 SMNVEV (reference sequence).

The rearrangement joins TRBV6-1 to TRBJ1-6, with D tentatively TRBD1 (6 bases). This CDR3 region has 14 residues. The germline CDR1 and CDR2 sequences are MNHNS and SASEGT. V lost 6 bases and J lost 7, with 13 bases in between. The CDR3 DNA follows: TGTGCCAGCAGACCAACAGGGTCGAATTCACCCCTCCACTTT. The encoded protein is CASRPTGSNSPLHF.

The chain is built from TRBV4-2 and TRBJ2-7; TRBD2 matches 12 bases. The germline V gene has CDR1 LGHNA and CDR2 YNFKEQ. The trim removed 6 bases at V and 7 bases at J, leaving 7 bases unmatched. This CDR3 has 14 residues. As DNA, the CDR3 is TGTGCCAGCAGTCCTAGCGGGAGGGCCGGAGAGCAGTACTTC. This translates into CASSPSGRAGEQYF.

V usage is TRBV5-1 and J usage is TRBJ2-7; D may be TRBD1 (5 bases). The V and J ends lost 0 bases and 3 bases respectively, with 13 bases between them. The CDR3 is 15 residues long. CDR1 is SGHRS, CDR2 YFSETQ, per germline. CDR3 sequence reads: CASSLAAGPFYEQYF. In DNA, the CDR3 is TGCGCCAGCAGCTTGGCGGCAGGGCCTTTCTACGAGCAGTACTTC. The full variable domain, completed using reference TRBV5-1 and TRBJ2-7, is KAGVTQTPRYLIKTRGQQVTLSCSPISGHRSVSWYQQTPGQGLQFLFEYFSETQRNKGNFPGRFSGRQFSNSRSEMNVSTLELGDSALYLCASSLAAGPFYEQYFGPGTRLTVT.